This paragraph covers one T cell receptor (beta chain) sequence. After removal of 5 bases from V and 10 bases from J, the junction contained 12 bases not matched to a gene. Germline V gene data show CDR1 as SQVTM and CDR2 as ANQGSEA. The CDR3 contains 14 residues. Next came a second PCR, run for about 6 to 11 cycles, which used a sample-barcoded 5' primer along with a J-beta primer mix. TCRdb analysed the 5' RACE reads with MiXCR anew, one entry per CDR3 protein. The top ten hold about 19% of the sample, which has over a million distinct CDR3 sequences, under 55% seen once. These data come from a study of blood T cells in healthy people across ages.

The chain carries TRBV29-1 and TRBJ2-1; TRBD2 matches 9 bases. The TCR sequence derives from a woman aged 55-75 years in good health. The sample consisted of blood. The CDR3 region is CSVSPPGLAREQFF. The CDR3 coding sequence is TGCAGCGTTTCGCCCCCGGGACTAGCTAGAGAGCAGTTCTTC.